This T cell receptor beta chain was identified in a study of a mutant IDH1 vaccine in newly diagnosed glioma. Study as a whole: Among treated patients, around 60% were male and about 40% female, and mean age was approximately 43 years. Former treatment meant radiotherapy, temozolomide, or both; the majority had gotten both.

TCRdb's table, derived via immunoSEQ multiplex PCR, lists solely in-frame clones and lacks some. The sample contains roughly 38,000 clones, 60% to 80% of which appear only once. Time point: baseline, week 1 (first vaccination visit). Described treatment: pre-vaccination baseline after standard-of-care therapy. The astrocytomas were IDH1-mutant, ATRX-negative, and WHO grade 3 or 4. The CDR3 sequence is 15 residues long. V lost 5 bases, J lost 2 bases, and 15 bases lay in between. The germline CDR1 and CDR2 sequences are MNHEY and SMNVEV (reference sequence). This receptor was obtained from a man aged 35 to 55 with glioma. Some clones in this sample may be carry-over from other donors' samples. This rearrangement joins TRBV27 to TRBJ2-5; weak D call: TRBD1 (5 bases). This specimen consisted of PBMCs, obtained from a glioma patient treated with radiotherapy, temozolomide or both. Here the CDR3 reads CASSPHLRGQETQYF. In DNA, the CDR3 is TGTGCCAGCAGTCCTCACTTAAGGGGACAAGAGACCCAGTACTTC.